Here is one TCR beta chain with its context. Its antigen is still unknown. Trimming left V 5 bases short and J 4 bases short, with 14 bases between. Germline V gene lookup returns CDR1 MNHEY and CDR2 SVGAGI. There are 15 residues in the CDR3. Measured with immunoSEQ multiplex PCR; TCRdb has only the in-frame clones, and not every one. The sample holds approximately 40,000 clones; about three quarters are singletons and the top ten take around 0.5%. This specimen belongs to a study of memory CD4+ T cells and cytomegalovirus serostatus. About the study: Donors were healthy Belgian adults, several CMV seropositive and fewer than 30 seronegative. Findings of the study overall: Of roughly 180 reported CMV TCRbeta sequences, 55 to 80 were found in memory CD4+ repertoires.

The sort gate was single viable CD3+CD4+CD8-CD45RO+ cells for memory CD4+ T cells. CMV serostatus came from serum IgG against pp150, pp28, p38, p52. Total CD4+ T cells were enriched by CD4 positive selection. The J gene is TRBJ2-2, the V gene TRBV6-5; a weak D match, TRBD1 (5 bases). The receptor's source is an adult in good health and CMV-seronegative. Sequenced material: memory CD4+ T cells from blood. The CDR3 loop is CASSRAGLGTGELFF. DNA of the CDR3: TGTGCCAGCAGTCGAGCAGGGTTGGGCACCGGGGAGCTGTTTTTT.